These T cell receptor beta chains were read from a single sample in a study of cytomegalovirus exposure and HLA in healthy donors. The table came from immunoSEQ multiplex PCR; TCRdb's copy has only in-frame clones and leaves some out. The sample consists of roughly 110,000 clones, around 75% of them appearing once. Sample: PBMCs. The receptor source for this set is a male donor in good health and CMV-seropositive. Both conserved end residues are part of each CDR3. D genes are given only for firm matches. Clone size is shown for a subset of rows, as once, few, many or a class of expanded clone.

len	abundance	d_gene	v_gene	j_gene	CDR3aa	CDR3nt
13	NA	TRBD1	TRBV30	TRBJ2-7	CARGTGDSYEQYF	TGTGCCCGGGGGACAGGCGACTCCTACGAGCAGTACTTC
14	NA	TRBD2	TRBV28	TRBJ2-4	CASSPTGTSVIQYF	TGTGCCAGCAGTCCCACCGGGACTAGCGTCATTCAGTACTTC
14	NA	TRBD2	TRBV6-5	TRBJ2-7	CASHRTSGSYEQYF	TGTGCCAGTCACAGGACTAGCGGGAGCTACGAGCAGTACTTC
12	few	NA	TRBV4-2	TRBJ1-2	CASSQSRYGYTF	TGTGCCAGCAGCCAATCGAGGTATGGCTACACCTTC
15	NA	NA	TRBV27	TRBJ1-2	CASSLYTGLNYGYTF	TGTGCCAGCAGTTTATACACAGGGCTAAACTATGGCTACACCTTC
14	NA	NA	TRBV28	TRBJ2-1	CASSLYQGLNEQFF	TGTGCCAGCAGTTTATATCAGGGGTTGAATGAGCAGTTCTTC
16	NA	NA	TRBV18	TRBJ2-7	CASSLMKAPTEYEQYF	TGTGCCAGCTCACTTATGAAGGCCCCCACGGAGTACGAGCAGTACTTC
16	NA	TRBD2	TRBV5-4	TRBJ2-7	CASSGDVAGGRDEQYF	TGTGCCAGCAGCGGCGACGTCGCGGGAGGTCGCGACGAGCAGTACTTC
13	NA	NA	TRBV28	TRBJ2-7	CASSLDTPYEQYF	TGTGCCAGCAGTTTAGACACCCCCTACGAGCAGTACTTC
11	NA	NA	TRBV19	TRBJ1-2	CASSIAKGYTF	TGTGCCAGTAGTATAGCTAAGGGCTACACCTTC
13	NA	NA	TRBV5-1	TRBJ1-3	CASSLGVGNTIYF	TGCGCCAGCAGCTTGGGAGTGGGAAACACCATATATTTT
12	once	TRBD2	TRBV6-6	TRBJ2-7	CASRGEGSLQYF	TGTGCCAGCCGTGGGGAGGGCTCGTTGCAGTACTTC
15	NA	NA	TRBV9	TRBJ1-1	CASSVVGGLNTEAFF	TGTGCCAGCAGCGTAGTAGGGGGATTGAACACTGAAGCTTTCTTT
19	few	TRBD2	TRBV5-6	TRBJ2-3	CASSLSGTSGAGHTDTQYF	TGTGCCAGCAGCTTGTCCGGAACTAGCGGGGCCGGGCATACAGATACGCAGTATTTT
17	medium-sized	TRBD2	TRBV28	TRBJ2-7	CASSFDLGGGPTYEQYF	TGTGCCAGCAGTTTCGACCTCGGCGGGGGGCCAACCTACGAGCAGTACTTC
17	NA	TRBD2	TRBV4-2	TRBJ2-1	CASSKGLAGGSYNEQFF	TGTGCCAGCAGCAAGGGACTAGCGGGGGGTTCTTACAATGAGCAGTTCTTC
17	NA	TRBD1	TRBV28	TRBJ2-7	CASSLPQGQGSFYEQYF	TGTGCCAGCAGTTTACCACAAGGACAGGGAAGTTTCTACGAGCAGTACTTC
14	NA	NA	TRBV18	TRBJ2-7	CASSPLDSSYEQYF	TGTGCCAGCTCACCACTGGACAGTTCCTACGAGCAGTACTTC
13	NA	NA	TRBV7-9	TRBJ2-3	CASSLGSLDTQYF	TGTGCCAGCAGCTTAGGCAGTTTAGATACGCAGTATTTT
15	NA	TRBD2	TRBV7-3	TRBJ2-2	CASSRSGVNTGELFF	TGTGCCAGCAGCCGAAGCGGGGTGAACACCGGGGAGCTGTTTTTT
14	once	TRBD1	TRBV18	TRBJ2-2	CASSRDRGTGELFF	TGTGCCAGCTCACGCGACAGGGGCACCGGGGAGCTGTTTTTT
13	NA	TRBD1	TRBV6-1	TRBJ2-7	CASRHGTVDEQYF	TGTGCCAGCAGGCACGGGACAGTCGACGAGCAGTACTTC
13	NA	NA	TRBV30	TRBJ2-4	CAWDSLAKNIQYF	TGTGCCTGGGACAGTCTAGCCAAAAACATTCAGTACTTC
16	NA	TRBD1	TRBV4-1	TRBJ1-2	CASSQDHRGRNYGYTF	TGCGCCAGCAGCCAAGATCACAGGGGCCGAAACTATGGCTACACCTTC
16	few	TRBD2	TRBV7-2	TRBJ2-5	CASSSGLAGGQETQYF	TGTGCCAGCAGCTCGGGACTAGCGGGGGGTCAAGAGACCCAGTACTTC
15	NA	NA	TRBV5-1	TRBJ1-2	CASSLGGTANYGYTF	TGCGCCAGCAGCTTGGGGGGGACTGCTAACTATGGCTACACCTTC
15	NA	TRBD2	TRBV4-3	TRBJ2-3	CASSQESGGKGTQYF	TGCGCCAGCAGCCAGGAAAGCGGGGGGAAAGGTACGCAGTATTTT
16	few	NA	TRBV11-2	TRBJ2-3	CASSLVGTHEGDTQYF	TGTGCCAGCAGCTTAGTCGGGACTCATGAGGGGGATACGCAGTATTTT
14	NA	TRBD2	TRBV7-2	TRBJ2-3	CASSAGGLTDTQYF	TGTGCCAGCAGCGCGGGGGGCCTCACAGATACGCAGTATTTT
18	NA	NA	TRBV4-2	TRBJ1-6	CASSQPTIQGFRNSPLHF	TGTGCCAGCAGCCAACCCACTATACAGGGATTCAGGAATTCACCCCTCCACTTT
13	medium-sized	TRBD1	TRBV6-6	TRBJ1-1	CASSPYTGDEAFF	TGTGCCAGCAGCCCTTATACAGGGGATGAAGCTTTCTTT